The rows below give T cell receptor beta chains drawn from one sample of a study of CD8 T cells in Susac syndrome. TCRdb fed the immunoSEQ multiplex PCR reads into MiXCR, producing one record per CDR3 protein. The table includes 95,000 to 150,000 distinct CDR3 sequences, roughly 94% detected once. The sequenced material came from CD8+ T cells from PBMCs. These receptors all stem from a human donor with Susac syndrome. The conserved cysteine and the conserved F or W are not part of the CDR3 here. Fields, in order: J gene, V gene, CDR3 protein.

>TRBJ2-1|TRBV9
ASSVFGTTSSGQF
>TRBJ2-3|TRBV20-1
SAWEVTQY
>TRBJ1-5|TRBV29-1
SVPTGGGNQPQH
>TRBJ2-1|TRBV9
ASGGGANEQF
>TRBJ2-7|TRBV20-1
SASSAGSSYEQY
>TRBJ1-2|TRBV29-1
SVEERVESYT
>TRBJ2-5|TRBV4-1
ASSQEGLAAETQY
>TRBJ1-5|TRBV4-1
ASTPTRSGGNQPQH
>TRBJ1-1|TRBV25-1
ASSEYAGGRENTEAF
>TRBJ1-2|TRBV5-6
ASSDQTLNYGYT
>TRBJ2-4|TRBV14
ASSQASGGAKNIQY
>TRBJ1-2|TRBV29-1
SVKGLYGYT
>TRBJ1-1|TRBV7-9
ASILRGRGAGTEAF
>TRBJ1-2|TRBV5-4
ASSLRAGSYGYT
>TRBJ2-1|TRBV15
ATSGLGTGVLNEQF
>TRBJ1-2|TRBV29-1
SVPDRPKEGYT
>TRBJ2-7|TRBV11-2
ASRTTGTPYEQY
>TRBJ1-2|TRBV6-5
ASSYSTSSAGGYT
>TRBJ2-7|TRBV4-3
ASSQALSNEQY
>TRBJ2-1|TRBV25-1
ASSEGLDQF
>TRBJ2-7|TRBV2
ASSDLMGGTYEQY
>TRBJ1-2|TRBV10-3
AISSGQGKLDGYT
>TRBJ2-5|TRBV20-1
SAPSLAGGETQY
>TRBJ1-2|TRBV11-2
ASSLSGHYGYT
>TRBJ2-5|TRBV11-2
ASSLAQARGRETQY
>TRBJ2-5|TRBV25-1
ASSEDRLAGGPETQY
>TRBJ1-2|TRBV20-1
SARSGEEYGYT
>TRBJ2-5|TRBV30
AWSVLAGDQETQY
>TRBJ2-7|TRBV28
ASSLGQVEYEQY
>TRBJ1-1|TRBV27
ASSYGMNTEAF
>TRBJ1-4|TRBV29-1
SVEDNEEKLF
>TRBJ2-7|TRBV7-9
ASSRPGHFYEQY
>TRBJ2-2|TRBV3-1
ASSQVTSGGPGELF
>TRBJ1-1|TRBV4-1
ASSHQTLNTEAF
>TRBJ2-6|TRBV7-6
ASSLNSRQGTYSGANVLT
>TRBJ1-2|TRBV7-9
ASTTEDRGDGYT
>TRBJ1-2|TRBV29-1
SAAGRGGYT
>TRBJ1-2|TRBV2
ASSESAGGYGYT
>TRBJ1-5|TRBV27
ASSLGGPNQPQH